This T cell receptor beta chain was identified during a study of blood T cell repertoires in COVID-19. Study overall: Collection of acute and convalescent COVID-19 samples took place in the United States, Italy and Spain. Sources were T cells, B-cell-depleted T cells, or PBMCs; the material itself was cDNA or gDNA.

In Cohort 3, a recovered donor had either two negative PCRs, clearance, or symptom resolution. The germline CDR1 and CDR2 sequences are SGHVS and FNYEAQ. The V gene lost 2 bases and the J gene lost 3 bases, with 13 bases spanning the gap. The CDR3 is made up of 15 amino acids. Clones were read by immunoSEQ multiplex PCR, and TCRdb kept only the in-frame ones, dropping some. The data show 350,000 to 400,000 clones, with 88% seen just once and 1.2% held by the top ten. Input material: PBMCs or T cells enriched from blood (not recorded which). The clonotype was recovered from a woman under 30 who had recovered from COVID-19. The chain recombines TRBV7-6 with TRBJ1-2; D is undetermined. CDR3 amino acids: CASSLSADLDYGYTF. CDR3 nucleotide sequence: TGTGCCAGCAGCTTATCGGCGGATCTTGACTATGGCTACACCTTC.